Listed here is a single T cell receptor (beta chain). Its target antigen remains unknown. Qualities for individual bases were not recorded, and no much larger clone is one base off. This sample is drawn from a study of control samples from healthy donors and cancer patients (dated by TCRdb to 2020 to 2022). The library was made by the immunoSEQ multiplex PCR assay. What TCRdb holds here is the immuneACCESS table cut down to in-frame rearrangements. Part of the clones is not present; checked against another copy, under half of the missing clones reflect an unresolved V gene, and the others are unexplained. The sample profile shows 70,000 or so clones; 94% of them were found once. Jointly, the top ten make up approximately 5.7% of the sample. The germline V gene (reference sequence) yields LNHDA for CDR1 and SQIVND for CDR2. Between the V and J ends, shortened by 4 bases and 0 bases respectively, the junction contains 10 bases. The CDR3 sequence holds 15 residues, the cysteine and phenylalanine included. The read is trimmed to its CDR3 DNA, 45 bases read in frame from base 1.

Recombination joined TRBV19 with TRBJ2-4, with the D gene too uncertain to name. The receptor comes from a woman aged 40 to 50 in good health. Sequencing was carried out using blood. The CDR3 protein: CASSTLELAKNIQYF. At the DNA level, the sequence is TGTGCCAGTAGTACCCTCGAGCTAGCCAAAAACATTCAGTACTTC.